This T cell receptor (beta chain) was profiled in a study of human T cells and chemical hapten exposure. Time point described: patch test 1, 2 weeks after DPC sensitization. Treatment specified: therapeutic diphenylcyclopropenone sensitization with weekly scalp DPC. TCRdb re-analysed the RACE reads in MiXCR, keeping a single row per CDR3 protein. The sample records 350,000 or so distinct CDR3 sequences, around 7% being singletons. The germline gives CDR1 MGHDK, CDR2 SYGVNS. The V end lost 2 bases, the J end lost 7 bases, and 20 bases lay between the germline ends. This CDR3 comprises 16 residues. The chain recombines TRBV25-1 with TRBJ1-2, with D tentatively TRBD1 (6 bases). This TCR was recovered from a woman aged 18-30 years with alopecia areata. Some clones in this sample may be carry-over from other donors' samples. Material: whole blood, obtained in connection with sensitization to the hapten diphenylcyclopropenone (DPC). The CDR3 reads CASSEPLGGRDPGYTF. The CDR3 bases are TGTGCCAGCAGTGAACCCCTAGGGGGGCGAGACCCTGGCTACACCTTC.